The T cell receptor beta chain described here comes from a study of blood T cell repertoires in COVID-19. Study in general: The cDNA or gDNA used as material had been derived from T cells, B-cell-depleted T cells, or PBMCs.

Per the original data handling: Amplification of reference gene primers provided the estimated nucleated cell counts. Some clones are missing from TCRdb's copy, which holds only in-frame ones; the method was immunoSEQ multiplex PCR. V, J and clone size are taken as reported in that table, and D and trimming were inferred from the DNA itself. Among some 300,000 clones listed, about 88% were seen once. Trimming removed 5 bases from V and 8 bases from J; junction bases left unmatched: 12. Germline lookup yields CDR1 SNHLY and CDR2 FYNNEI. CDR3 length: 15 residues. Sequences were obtained from peripheral blood. This receptor was obtained from a woman aged 70-85 years with COVID-19, enrolled during active disease. The J gene is TRBJ2-5, the V gene TRBV2; 9 bases map to TRBD1. The CDR3 DNA reads as TGTGCCAGCAGTCGCAACAGGGGGCCAGAGGAAACCCAGTACTTC. Translating gives CASSRNRGPEETQYF.